This TCR beta chain was found in a study of beta chain features in type 1 diabetes. The study's findings and limits: The question of HLA type influencing TCRB rearrangement was one that remained unresolved here. The study found fewer insertions and more deletions at VDJ junctions in type 1 diabetes patients. All four CD4+ subsets from Type 1 diabetes patients carried moderately but significantly shorter TCRB CDR3s.

TCRB transcripts that were expressed got sequenced, as all of the isolated RNA had been reverse transcribed. Clones were read by immunoSEQ multiplex PCR, and TCRdb kept only the in-frame ones, dropping some. The table records 300,000 to 400,000 clones, roughly a tenth of them present only once. In germline, CDR1 is MDHEN, CDR2 SYDVKM. V lost 3 bases and J lost 2, with 7 bases in between. CDR3 length: 13 amino acids. This clone turned up a few times. Its specificity is unknown. Donors contributed one heparinised blood draw apiece, averaging about 110 mL. Each population that was sorted was more than 95% pure.

The clonotype originates from a man aged 30-40 years with type 1 diabetes. This chain connects TRBV28 to TRBJ1-2; D is ambiguous. Sequencing was carried out using central memory CD4+ T cells from blood. The CDR3 reads CASSFPGNYGYTF. The CDR3 DNA reads TGTGCCAGCAGTTTCCCGGGGAACTATGGCTACACCTTC.